This entry describes one T cell receptor beta chain. Its antigen remains unknown. Measured with immunoSEQ multiplex PCR; TCRdb has only the in-frame clones, and not every one. This table holds fewer than 100,000 clones, about 90% found once. There are 14 residues in the CDR3. Germline values: CDR1 LNHDA, CDR2 SQIVND (reference sequence). With 5 bases removed from V and 6 bases from J, the gap between germline ends came to 17 bases. This sample is drawn from a study of OX40 agonist ivuxolimab in advanced cancers. Regarding the study as a whole: Low normalized T-cell clonal expansion was additionally recorded for some nonresponders.

Specimen: CD4+ or CD8+ T cells sorted from blood, collected in a trial of the OX40 agonist ivuxolimab. The V and J genes are TRBV19 and TRBJ2-7; D is uncertain. This receptor was identified in an adult with an advanced solid tumor such as melanoma, head and neck, liver or kidney cancer. The CDR3 DNA reads TGTGCCAGTAGTTCCCGTGTCCCGGCCAGCGAGCAGTACTTC. It is translated as CASSSRVPASEQYF.